The clone carrying this T cell receptor beta chain was found many times. What it recognizes is unknown. Time point indicated: newly diagnosed GD, antithyroid drugs for less than 3 months. Isolated PBMC RNA provided the starting material for the TCR library. These data originate in a study of regulatory T cells in long-lasting Graves disease. Regarding the study as a whole: Newly diagnosed Graves' patients had higher TCR diversity than persistent ones.

CDR3 regions were amplified by Arm-PCR using iRepertoire HTBI primers to build TCR beta libraries. TCRdb ran MiXCR on the multiplex PCR reads and lists one entry per CDR3 protein. The data show 320,000 or so distinct CDR3 sequences, with over 15% seen just once and more than 35% held by the top ten. The CDR3 covers 14 residues. Germline V gene lookup returns CDR1 SGHTA and CDR2 FQGNSA. Trimming cost V 5 bases and J 6 bases; bases outside gene matches: 7. V is TRBV7-2 and J is TRBJ2-1, with 7 bases identical to TRBD2. The specimen was peripheral blood mononuclear cells (PBMCs), collected at new diagnosis, from a patient treated with antithyroid drugs. The TCR sequence derives from a female donor with Graves disease. CDR3 in DNA: TGTGCCAGCAGCCGAAGCGGGAAGCCCAATGAGCAGTTCTTC. Its translation: CASSRSGKPNEQFF.